The T cell receptor (beta chain) described here comes from a study of human T cells and chemical hapten exposure. Trimming removed 1 base from V and 8 bases from J, with 14 bases in between. There are 15 residues in the CDR3. Germline CDR1 is MGHRA and CDR2 is YSYEKL. TCRdb analysed the RACE reads with MiXCR anew, one entry per CDR3 protein. This sample has roughly 120,000 distinct CDR3 sequences, with more than 7.5% found just once. This sample's time point: healthy volunteer bleed at 2 weeks. Unfractionated whole blood served as the source for total RNA extraction. The clonotype comes from a male donor in good health. Some clones in this sample may be carry-over from other donors' samples. Sequenced sample: whole blood. J is TRBJ1-4 and V is TRBV4-1; D gene uncertain. The CDR3 DNA reads as TGCGCCAGCAGCCAAGTGGACCCCGGGCGGGAAAAACTGTTTTTT. This encodes CASSQVDPGREKLFF.